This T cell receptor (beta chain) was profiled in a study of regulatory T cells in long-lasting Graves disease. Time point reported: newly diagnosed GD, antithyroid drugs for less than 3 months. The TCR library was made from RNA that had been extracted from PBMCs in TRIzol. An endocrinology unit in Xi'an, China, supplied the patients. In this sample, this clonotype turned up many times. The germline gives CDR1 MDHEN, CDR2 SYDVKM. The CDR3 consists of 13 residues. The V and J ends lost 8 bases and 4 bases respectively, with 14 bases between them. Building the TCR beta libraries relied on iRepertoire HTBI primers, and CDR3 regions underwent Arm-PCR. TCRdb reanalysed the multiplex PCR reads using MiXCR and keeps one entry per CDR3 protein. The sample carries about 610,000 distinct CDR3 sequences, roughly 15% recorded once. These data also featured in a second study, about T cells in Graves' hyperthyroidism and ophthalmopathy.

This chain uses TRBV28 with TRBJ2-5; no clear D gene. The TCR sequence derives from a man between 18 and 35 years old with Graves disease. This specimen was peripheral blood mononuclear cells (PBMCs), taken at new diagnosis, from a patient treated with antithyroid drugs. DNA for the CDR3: TGTGCCAGCGGAGAGGAAGGTGGAGAGACCCAGTACTTC. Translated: CASGEEGGETQYF.